A selection of T cell receptor beta chains follows, all from one sample in a study of stem cell transplantation in POMP-related autoinflammatory disease. Sequenced by immunoSEQ multiplex PCR; TCRdb stores in-frame clones only, minus some. The data contain tens of thousands of clones, approximately 91% of them singletons. This sample comprised CD4+ T cells from PBMCs, obtained after stem cell transplantation. These TCRs come from a human patient with POMP-related autoinflammation and immune dysregulation (PRAID). Some T cells may have come from the graft donor. CDR3s include the opening cysteine and the closing phenylalanine or tryptophan. D genes are given only for firm matches. Size is stated for part of the rows, as once, few or many counts, or as a class when the clone is expanded.

D gene: .; clone size: .; V gene: TRBV28; J gene: TRBJ2-3; CDR3 protein: CASSFGAGTDTQYF; CDR3 DNA: .
D gene: .; clone size: .; V gene: TRBV3-1/TRBV3-2; J gene: TRBJ1-3; CDR3 protein: CASSLTQGSGNTIYF; CDR3 DNA: TGTGCCAGCAGCCTTACACAGGGTTCCGGAAACACCATATATTTT
D gene: .; clone size: once; V gene: TRBV5-5; J gene: TRBJ1-2; CDR3 protein: CASSPQENYGYTF; CDR3 DNA: TGTGCCAGCAGCCCCCAGGAGAACTATGGCTACACCTTC
D gene: .; clone size: .; V gene: TRBV23-1; J gene: TRBJ2-1; CDR3 protein: CASSQSRREIPYNEQFF; CDR3 DNA: TGCGCCAGCAGTCAATCGAGAAGGGAAATCCCCTACAATGAGCAGTTCTTC
D gene: .; clone size: .; V gene: TRBV28; J gene: TRBJ1-2; CDR3 protein: CASSLEWGSGYTF; CDR3 DNA: TGTGCCAGCAGTTTAGAGTGGGGGAGCGGCTACACCTTC
D gene: TRBD1; clone size: .; V gene: TRBV28; J gene: TRBJ2-7; CDR3 protein: CASRGTGAYEQYF; CDR3 DNA: TGTGCCAGCAGGGGGACAGGGGCCTACGAGCAGTACTTC
D gene: .; clone size: .; V gene: TRBV14; J gene: TRBJ2-7; CDR3 protein: CASSQGTFPYEQYF; CDR3 DNA: TGTGCCAGCAGCCAAGGGACATTCCCCTACGAGCAGTACTTC
D gene: .; clone size: .; V gene: TRBV2; J gene: TRBJ1-5; CDR3 protein: CASKASEVGQPQHF; CDR3 DNA: TGTGCCAGCAAAGCATCGGAGGTCGGGCAGCCCCAGCATTTT
D gene: .; clone size: .; V gene: TRBV28; J gene: TRBJ2-3; CDR3 protein: CASRSGAQGGDTQYF; CDR3 DNA: TGTGCCAGCAGGTCGGGGGCCCAAGGGGGAGATACGCAGTATTTT
D gene: .; clone size: .; V gene: TRBV15; J gene: TRBJ2-3; CDR3 protein: CATSTHTDTQYF; CDR3 DNA: TGTGCCACCAGCACACACACAGATACGCAGTATTTT
D gene: .; clone size: .; V gene: TRBV29-1; J gene: TRBJ2-3; CDR3 protein: CSAGRDTSTDTQYF; CDR3 DNA: TGCAGCGCTGGGCGGGACACCAGTACAGATACGCAGTATTTT
D gene: .; clone size: .; V gene: TRBV7-8; J gene: TRBJ2-5; CDR3 protein: CASSGTGQRSQTQYF; CDR3 DNA: TGTGCCAGCAGCGGAACTGGACAGCGCTCCCAGACCCAGTACTTC
D gene: .; clone size: once; V gene: TRBV2; J gene: TRBJ1-2; CDR3 protein: CASRLGVQPYGYTF; CDR3 DNA: TGTGCCAGCAGACTAGGGGTGCAACCCTATGGCTACACCTTC
D gene: .; clone size: .; V gene: TRBV7-9; J gene: TRBJ2-7; CDR3 protein: CASSLIGTYEQYF; CDR3 DNA: TGTGCCAGCAGCTTAATCGGGACCTACGAGCAGTACTTC
D gene: .; clone size: few; V gene: TRBV19; J gene: TRBJ1-5; CDR3 protein: CASRHRVKNQPQHF; CDR3 DNA: TGTGCCAGTAGGCACAGGGTCAAGAATCAGCCCCAGCATTTT
D gene: .; clone size: .; V gene: TRBV19; J gene: TRBJ1-5; CDR3 protein: CASSMGGRSNQPQHF; CDR3 DNA: TGTGCCAGTAGTATGGGGGGAAGGAGCAATCAGCCCCAGCATTTT
D gene: .; clone size: .; V gene: TRBV20-1; J gene: TRBJ1-1; CDR3 protein: CSASPLGLNAEAFF; CDR3 DNA: TGCAGTGCTAGTCCTCTGGGTTTGAACGCTGAAGCTTTCTTT
D gene: .; clone size: .; V gene: TRBV5-3; J gene: TRBJ1-3; CDR3 protein: CARSTLAGAGNTIYF; CDR3 DNA: TGTGCCAGAAGCACCCTGGCCGGGGCTGGAAACACCATATATTTT
D gene: TRBD1; clone size: .; V gene: TRBV28; J gene: TRBJ1-2; CDR3 protein: CASRSRDRANYGYTF; CDR3 DNA: TGTGCCAGCAGATCAAGGGACAGGGCTAACTATGGCTACACCTTC
D gene: TRBD1; clone size: .; V gene: TRBV7-9; J gene: TRBJ2-5; CDR3 protein: CASSLGGQGAAQETQYF; CDR3 DNA: TGTGCCAGCAGCTTAGGGGGACAGGGGGCTGCACAAGAGACCCAGTACTTC